This T cell receptor (beta chain) was obtained from a study of blood T cell repertoires in COVID-19 (TCRdb year 2020). In terms of the full investigation: Samples from collaborators originated in the United States, Italy and Spain and spanned both the acute and convalescent phases of COVID-19. A de-identified subject ID, COVID-19 status, age in years and sex were almost always included in the sample metadata. The repertoires were released in a freely available public database meant as a resource for research on the immune response to SARS-CoV-2. The samples were drawn from two sources: the first 160 participants of the ongoing ImmuneRACE study, and 1,254 subjects contributed by 6 global collaborators. Subjects who had been exposed to COVID-19, were actively infected with it, or had recovered from it provided the deeply sampled blood TCRbeta repertoires that made up the dataset. The prospective study material was composed of cDNA or gDNA derived from T cells, B-cell-depleted T cells, or PBMCs. Where available, HLA class I and class II types were taken from metadata supplied by the sample provider and were not determined by assay-based typing. The research as a whole found: The amount of clinical and demographic metadata varied by source and participant and was provided uncurated.

The junction shows trimming of 4 bases on V and 2 bases on J, plus 17 bases between the germline ends. CDR1 and CDR2, looked up from the germline V gene (reference sequence), are SGHNT and YYREEE. From its cysteine to its phenylalanine, the CDR3 spans 16 amino acids. The sequence is cut down to CDR3 DNA, 48 bases in frame from base 1. As for this clone: The antigen it recognizes is unknown. Base qualities are not recorded, but no much larger clone differs from it by a single base.

TCRbeta CDR3 regions were amplified from genomic DNA by means of the immunoSEQ Assay, a bias-controlled multiplex PCR. The published analysis was carried out like this. The number of nucleated cells in each sample was estimated from the amplification of reference gene primers within the assay. Sequence reads were collapsed and filtered to measure the absolute abundance of every unique TCRbeta CDR3 rearrangement. For each sample, productive Simpson clonality was calculated as the square root of Simpson's diversity index over productive rearrangements. In TCRdb, the immuneACCESS table is reduced to in-frame sequences with V and J assigned. These tables do not hold every clone; where another copy was compared, an unresolved V gene accounts for under half, and the others remain unexplained. V and J calls and clone size are given by that table; D and trimming were obtained from the DNA. Here the sample has roughly 50,000 clones; about 87% occur a single time. The top ten constitute roughly 7.4% of the sample.

Whole blood was collected in K2EDTA tubes by collaborating institutions according to the institutions' own protocols. For TCRbeta analysis, collaborator samples were shipped as frozen whole blood, as isolated PBMCs, or as DNA extracted from either sample type. The chain is assembled from TRBV5-4 and TRBJ2-3, with TRBD1 tentatively as D gene (7 bases match). Sequenced input: peripheral blood. The receptor was derived from a man aged 45-65 years with acute or convalescent COVID-19. The CDR3 protein sequence reads: CASSLGGGANTDTQYF. At the DNA level, the sequence is TGTGCCAGCAGCCTAGGGGGCGGGGCGAACACAGATACGCAGTATTTT.